This T cell receptor (beta chain) was sequenced for a study of radiotherapy plus CTLA-4 blockade in lung cancer. The V gene lost 5 bases and the J gene lost 2 bases, with 13 bases spanning the gap. CDR3 size: 15 residues. Germline V gene data show CDR1 as MNHEY and CDR2 as SVGAGI. Measured with immunoSEQ multiplex PCR; TCRdb has only the in-frame clones, and not every one. This sample has 110,000 or so clones, with approximately 84% found just once. This chain uses TRBV6-5 with TRBJ1-5, with D perhaps matching TRBD1 (5 bases). The origin of this receptor is a human donor with non-small cell lung cancer who had a partial response to radiotherapy plus ipilimumab. Material: peripheral blood, obtained from a patient treated with radiotherapy plus ipilimumab. CDR3 amino acids: CASSASGRGNQPQHF. The CDR3, as DNA: TGTGCCAGCAGTGCGTCCGGCAGGGGCAATCAGCCCCAGCATTTT.